These T cell receptor beta chains were read from a single sample in a study of blood T cells in healthy people across ages. TCRdb analysed the 5' RACE reads with MiXCR anew, one entry per CDR3 protein. The table includes about 670,000 distinct CDR3 sequences, around two fifths detected once. Sequencing was carried out using blood. These receptors all come from an elderly man in good health. Each CDR3 is given with its conserved first and last residue. The D gene is left open where the match is weak. Clone size is not always given. Where it is, it says once, few, many or a class for expanded clones.

V gene: TRBV24-1; clone size: .; J gene: TRBJ2-7; D gene: .; CDR3 protein: CATSDPKGVTYEQYF; CDR3 DNA: TGTGCCACCAGTGATCCCAAGGGGGTCACCTACGAGCAGTACTTC
V gene: TRBV20-1; clone size: .; J gene: TRBJ2-7; D gene: .; CDR3 protein: CSANGGQPAYYELYF; CDR3 DNA: TGCAGTGCAAACGGGGGGCAGCCAGCCTACTACGAGCTGTACTTC
V gene: TRBV6-2/TRBV6-3; clone size: few; J gene: TRBJ2-7; D gene: .; CDR3 protein: CASKTINSYEQYF; CDR3 DNA: TGTGCCAGCAAGACTATCAACTCCTACGAGCAGTACTTC
V gene: TRBV28; clone size: few; J gene: TRBJ1-5; D gene: .; CDR3 protein: CASSLQGYSNQPQHF; CDR3 DNA: TGTGCCAGCAGTTTACAGGGTTATAGCAATCAGCCCCAGCATTTT
V gene: TRBV20-1; clone size: few; J gene: TRBJ2-1; D gene: .; CDR3 protein: CSPRIGSYNEQFF; CDR3 DNA: TGCAGCCCCCGAATAGGCTCCTACAATGAGCAGTTCTTC
V gene: TRBV6-2/TRBV6-3; clone size: .; J gene: TRBJ1-5; D gene: .; CDR3 protein: CASSYGEAWSNQPQHF; CDR3 DNA: TGTGCCAGCAGTTACGGAGAAGCTTGGAGCAATCAGCCCCAGCATTTT
V gene: TRBV20-1; clone size: .; J gene: TRBJ2-7; D gene: TRBD2; CDR3 protein: CSAPGTSGRGDEQYF; CDR3 DNA: TGCAGTGCCCCGGGGACTAGCGGGAGAGGTGACGAGCAGTACTTC
V gene: TRBV21-1; clone size: .; J gene: TRBJ2-5; D gene: .; CDR3 protein: CASRNVGTRIANEQYF; CDR3 DNA: TGTGCCAGCAGAAACGTAGGGACTAGGATTGCCAATGAGCAGTACTTC
V gene: TRBV10-3; clone size: many; J gene: TRBJ2-7; D gene: .; CDR3 protein: CATGGHDEQYF; CDR3 DNA: TGTGCCACGGGGGGCCACGACGAGCAGTACTTC
V gene: TRBV30; clone size: many; J gene: TRBJ1-6; D gene: .; CDR3 protein: CAWSVLRSGRTPAKTALHF; CDR3 DNA: TGTGCCTGGAGTGTATTGAGGTCTGGACGGACGCCTGCTAAGACGGCCCTCCACTTT
V gene: TRBV25-1; clone size: .; J gene: TRBJ2-4; D gene: .; CDR3 protein: CASSPRTPAKNIQYF; CDR3 DNA: TGTGCCAGCAGTCCTAGGACTCCAGCCAAAAACATTCAGTACTTC
V gene: TRBV29-1; clone size: few; J gene: TRBJ2-7; D gene: TRBD1; CDR3 protein: CSVELTGKLFEQYF; CDR3 DNA: TGCAGCGTTGAACTGACAGGGAAGTTGTTCGAGCAGTACTTC
V gene: TRBV20-1; clone size: .; J gene: TRBJ1-2; D gene: .; CDR3 protein: CSARDGGSYGYTF; CDR3 DNA: TGCAGTGCTAGAGACGGGGGGTCCTATGGCTACACCTTC
V gene: TRBV29-1; clone size: many; J gene: TRBJ2-1; D gene: .; CDR3 protein: CSVEDPRSSQAGISYNEQFF; CDR3 DNA: TGCAGCGTTGAAGATCCCCGGTCATCGCAAGCGGGCATCTCCTACAATGAGCAGTTCTTC
V gene: TRBV9; clone size: .; J gene: TRBJ2-1; D gene: TRBD2; CDR3 protein: CASSVGPLAGYNEQFF; CDR3 DNA: TGTGCCAGCAGCGTAGGACCACTAGCGGGGTACAATGAGCAGTTCTTC
V gene: TRBV29-1; clone size: few; J gene: TRBJ2-3; D gene: .; CDR3 protein: CSVGAEADTQYF; CDR3 DNA: TGCAGCGTTGGAGCAGAAGCAGATACGCAGTATTTT
V gene: TRBV7-2; clone size: few; J gene: TRBJ2-7; D gene: TRBD1; CDR3 protein: CASSSQGLLGEQYF; CDR3 DNA: TGTGCCAGCAGCTCACAGGGGCTGCTGGGCGAGCAGTACTTC
V gene: TRBV30; clone size: .; J gene: TRBJ2-1; D gene: TRBD1; CDR3 protein: CAWTGQVSGEQFF; CDR3 DNA: TGTGCCTGGACGGGACAGGTTAGCGGTGAGCAGTTCTTC
V gene: TRBV11-2; clone size: .; J gene: TRBJ2-5; D gene: TRBD1; CDR3 protein: CASSSGQPFQETQYF; CDR3 DNA: TGTGCCAGCAGCTCGGGACAGCCCTTCCAAGAGACCCAGTACTTC
V gene: TRBV28; clone size: .; J gene: TRBJ2-5; D gene: .; CDR3 protein: CASSPRGGAAETQYF; CDR3 DNA: TGTGCCAGCAGTCCGCGAGGTGGGGCAGCGGAGACCCAGTACTTC
V gene: TRBV10-1; clone size: .; J gene: TRBJ2-1; D gene: TRBD1; CDR3 protein: CASSEVEETGSKNEQFF; CDR3 DNA: TGCGCCAGCAGCGAAGTCGAGGAGACAGGGAGTAAAAATGAGCAGTTCTTC
V gene: TRBV12-3/TRBV12-4; clone size: .; J gene: TRBJ2-3; D gene: .; CDR3 protein: CASSLGRYTQYF; CDR3 DNA: TGTGCCAGCAGTTTAGGGAGATATACGCAGTATTTT
V gene: TRBV28; clone size: .; J gene: TRBJ2-3; D gene: .; CDR3 protein: CASSPGYSTDTQYF; CDR3 DNA: TGTGCCAGCAGCCCGGGGTATAGCACAGATACGCAGTATTTT
V gene: TRBV7-7; clone size: once; J gene: TRBJ2-5; D gene: .; CDR3 protein: CASSLGAGRQETQYF; CDR3 DNA: TGTGCTAGCAGCTTAGGGGCGGGACGGCAAGAGACCCAGTACTTC
V gene: TRBV7-2; clone size: few; J gene: TRBJ2-7; D gene: .; CDR3 protein: CASCDSIDYEQYF; CDR3 DNA: TGTGCCAGCTGCGACAGCATTGACTACGAGCAGTACTTC
V gene: TRBV20-1; clone size: .; J gene: TRBJ2-3; D gene: .; CDR3 protein: CSALKGRDTQYF; CDR3 DNA: TGCAGTGCCCTCAAAGGACGAGATACGCAGTATTTT
V gene: TRBV5-1; clone size: few; J gene: TRBJ1-1; D gene: .; CDR3 protein: CASSLWEGQNTEAFF; CDR3 DNA: TGCGCCAGCAGCTTGTGGGAGGGGCAGAACACTGAAGCTTTCTTT
V gene: TRBV20-1; clone size: .; J gene: TRBJ1-2; D gene: TRBD1; CDR3 protein: CSVATGNYGYTF; CDR3 DNA: TGCAGTGTAGCGACAGGGAACTATGGCTACACCTTC
V gene: TRBV4-2; clone size: .; J gene: TRBJ2-3; D gene: .; CDR3 protein: CASSQDLTTTDTQYF; CDR3 DNA: TGTGCCAGCAGCCAAGATCTTACCACAACAGATACGCAGTATTTT
V gene: TRBV28; clone size: .; J gene: TRBJ1-6; D gene: .; CDR3 protein: CASSPPTGQNSPLHF; CDR3 DNA: TGTGCCAGCAGTCCACCAACTGGGCAGAATTCACCCCTCCACTTT
V gene: TRBV28; clone size: .; J gene: TRBJ2-3; D gene: .; CDR3 protein: CASSLGSRTDTQYF; CDR3 DNA: TGTGCCAGCAGTTTGGGCAGCCGCACAGATACGCAGTATTTT
V gene: TRBV4-1; clone size: .; J gene: TRBJ2-5; D gene: .; CDR3 protein: CASSLEELGEQYF; CDR3 DNA: TGCGCCAGCAGCCTCGAGGAGCTGGGTGAGCAGTACTTC
V gene: TRBV7-2; clone size: .; J gene: TRBJ1-2; D gene: .; CDR3 protein: CAGSLNRGNYGYTF; CDR3 DNA: TGTGCCGGCAGCTTAAATCGGGGGAACTATGGCTACACCTTC
V gene: TRBV4-3; clone size: .; J gene: TRBJ2-5; D gene: TRBD2; CDR3 protein: CASSQVIAGSETQYF; CDR3 DNA: TGCGCCAGCAGCCAAGTAATAGCGGGGTCAGAGACCCAGTACTTC
V gene: TRBV5-6; clone size: .; J gene: TRBJ2-7; D gene: TRBD1; CDR3 protein: CASSFLRTGGNHEQYF; CDR3 DNA: TGTGCCAGCAGCTTCTTAAGGACAGGGGGCAACCACGAGCAGTACTTC
V gene: TRBV10-3; clone size: few; J gene: TRBJ2-7; D gene: TRBD2; CDR3 protein: CAISPVRAGGRSYEQYF; CDR3 DNA: TGTGCCATCAGCCCCGTCCGAGCGGGAGGACGCTCGTACGAGCAGTACTTC
V gene: TRBV5-1; clone size: many; J gene: TRBJ1-4; D gene: .; CDR3 protein: CASSLAGSYEKLFF; CDR3 DNA: TGCGCCAGCAGCTTGGCGGGATCATATGAAAAACTGTTTTTT
V gene: TRBV7-2; clone size: few; J gene: TRBJ2-2; D gene: .; CDR3 protein: CASSLTRTNTGELFF; CDR3 DNA: TGTGCCAGCAGCTTGACACGTACGAACACCGGGGAGCTGTTTTTT
V gene: TRBV7-2; clone size: many; J gene: TRBJ2-7; D gene: .; CDR3 protein: CASSPGLGGSYEQYF; CDR3 DNA: TGTGCCAGCAGCCCAGGGCTGGGGGGATCCTACGAGCAGTACTTC
V gene: TRBV6-5; clone size: .; J gene: TRBJ2-1; D gene: TRBD2; CDR3 protein: CASKIAGGVNEQFF; CDR3 DNA: TGTGCCAGCAAGATAGCGGGAGGGGTAAATGAGCAGTTCTTC
V gene: TRBV7-8; clone size: .; J gene: TRBJ2-7; D gene: .; CDR3 protein: CASSPRDSNLEQYF; CDR3 DNA: TGTGCCAGCAGCCCCCGGGACTCCAACTTGGAGCAGTACTTC
V gene: TRBV20-1; clone size: .; J gene: TRBJ2-7; D gene: TRBD1; CDR3 protein: CSARDQMGQGYEQYF; CDR3 DNA: TGCAGTGCTAGAGATCAAATGGGACAGGGCTACGAGCAGTACTTC
V gene: TRBV11-1; clone size: few; J gene: TRBJ2-7; D gene: .; CDR3 protein: CASSWDGSYEQYF; CDR3 DNA: TGTGCCAGCAGCTGGGACGGCTCCTACGAGCAGTACTTC
V gene: TRBV2; clone size: .; J gene: TRBJ2-5; D gene: .; CDR3 protein: CASRRDHQETQYF; CDR3 DNA: TGTGCCAGCAGGCGGGACCACCAAGAGACCCAGTACTTC
V gene: TRBV7-8; clone size: few; J gene: TRBJ1-2; D gene: TRBD1; CDR3 protein: CASSLELAAQGGGYTF; CDR3 DNA: TGTGCCAGCAGCTTAGAGCTGGCAGCTCAGGGGGGTGGCTACACCTTC
V gene: TRBV4-1; clone size: .; J gene: TRBJ1-6; D gene: TRBD1; CDR3 protein: CASSLDRDRGSPLHF; CDR3 DNA: TGCGCCAGCAGCCTAGACCGGGACAGGGGCTCACCCCTCCACTTT